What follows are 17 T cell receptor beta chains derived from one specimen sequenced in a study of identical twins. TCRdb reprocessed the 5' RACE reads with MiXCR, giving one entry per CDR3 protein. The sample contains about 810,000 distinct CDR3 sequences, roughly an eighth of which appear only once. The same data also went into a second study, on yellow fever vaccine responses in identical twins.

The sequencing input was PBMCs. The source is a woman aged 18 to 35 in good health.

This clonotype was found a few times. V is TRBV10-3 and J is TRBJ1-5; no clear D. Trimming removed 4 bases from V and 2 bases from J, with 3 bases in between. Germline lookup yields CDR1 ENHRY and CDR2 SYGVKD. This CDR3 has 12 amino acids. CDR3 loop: CAISAGNQPQHF. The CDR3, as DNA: TGTGCCATCAGTGCAGGCAATCAGCCCCAGCATTTT.

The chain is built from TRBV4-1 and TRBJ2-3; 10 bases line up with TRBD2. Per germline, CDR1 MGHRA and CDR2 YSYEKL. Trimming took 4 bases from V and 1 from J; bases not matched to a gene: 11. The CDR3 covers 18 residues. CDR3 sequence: CASSPADVAGGRTDTQYF. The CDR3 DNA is TGCGCCAGCAGCCCCGCGGACGTAGCGGGAGGTCGCACAGATACGCAGTATTTT.

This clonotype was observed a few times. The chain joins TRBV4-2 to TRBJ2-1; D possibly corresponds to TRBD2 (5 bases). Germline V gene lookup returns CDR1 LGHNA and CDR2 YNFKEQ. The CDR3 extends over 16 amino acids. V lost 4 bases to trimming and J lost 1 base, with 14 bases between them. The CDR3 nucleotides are TGTGCCAGCAGCCCGTTCCTAGCTTCGTCCTACAATGAGCAGTTCTTC. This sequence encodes CASSPFLASSYNEQFF.

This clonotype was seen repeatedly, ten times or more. This chain's CDR3 is CASSPGTTPYNEQFF. The CDR3 DNA is TGTGCCAGCAGTCCCGGGACCACACCCTACAATGAGCAGTTCTTC. The chain combines TRBV12-3 or TRBV12-4 with TRBJ2-1; D is tentatively TRBD1 or TRBD2 (5 bases each). CDR3 length: 15 residues. V lost 5 bases to trimming and J lost 2 bases, with 13 bases between them.

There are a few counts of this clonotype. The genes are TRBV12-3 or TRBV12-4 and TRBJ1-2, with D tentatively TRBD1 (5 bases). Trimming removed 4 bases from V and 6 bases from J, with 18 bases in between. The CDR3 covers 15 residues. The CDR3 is CASSSHTSRGDGYTF. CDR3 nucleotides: TGTGCCAGCAGTTCCCACACGTCCCGGGGGGATGGCTACACCTTC.

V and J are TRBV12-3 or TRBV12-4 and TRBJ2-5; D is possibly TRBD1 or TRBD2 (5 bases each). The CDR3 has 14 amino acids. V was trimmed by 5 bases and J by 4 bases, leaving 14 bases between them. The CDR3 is CASSPGTLRETQYF. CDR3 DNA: TGTGCCAGCAGTCCCGGGACCCTAAGAGAGACCCAGTACTTC.

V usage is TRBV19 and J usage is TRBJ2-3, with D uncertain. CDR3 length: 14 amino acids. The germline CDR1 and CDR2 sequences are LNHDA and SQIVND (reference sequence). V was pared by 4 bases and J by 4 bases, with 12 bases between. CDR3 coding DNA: TGTGCCAGTAGTAATTTTCCAGGACCAGATACGCAGTATTTT. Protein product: CASSNFPGPDTQYF.

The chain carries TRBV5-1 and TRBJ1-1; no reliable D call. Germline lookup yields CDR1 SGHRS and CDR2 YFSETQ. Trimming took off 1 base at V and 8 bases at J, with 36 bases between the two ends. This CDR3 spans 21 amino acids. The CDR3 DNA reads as TGCGCCAGCAGCTTGAGGACCCTAACACCGTGGTCCCCGAGCTTTACTGGAGAAGCTTTCTTT. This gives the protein CASSLRTLTPWSPSFTGEAFF.

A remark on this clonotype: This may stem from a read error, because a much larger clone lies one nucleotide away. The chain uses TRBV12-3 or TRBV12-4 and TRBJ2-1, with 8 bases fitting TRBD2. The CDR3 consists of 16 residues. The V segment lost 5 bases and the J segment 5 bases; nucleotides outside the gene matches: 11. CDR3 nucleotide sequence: TGTGCCAGCAGTGTACCAGCGGGGGAGCCCCACAATGAGCAGTTCTTC. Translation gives CASSVPAGEPHNEQFF.

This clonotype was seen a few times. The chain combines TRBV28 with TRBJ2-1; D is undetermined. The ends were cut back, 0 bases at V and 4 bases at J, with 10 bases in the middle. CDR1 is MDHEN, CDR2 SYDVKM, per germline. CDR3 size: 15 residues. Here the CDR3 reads CASSLWDGDYNEQFF. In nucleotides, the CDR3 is TGTGCCAGCAGTTTATGGGACGGAGATTACAATGAGCAGTTCTTC.

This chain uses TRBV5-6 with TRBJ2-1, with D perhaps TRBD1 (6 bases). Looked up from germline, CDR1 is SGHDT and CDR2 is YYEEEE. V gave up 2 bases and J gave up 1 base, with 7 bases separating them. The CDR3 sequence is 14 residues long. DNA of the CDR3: TGTGCCAGCAGCTTTGACAGGTCCTACAATGAGCAGTTCTTC. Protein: CASSFDRSYNEQFF.

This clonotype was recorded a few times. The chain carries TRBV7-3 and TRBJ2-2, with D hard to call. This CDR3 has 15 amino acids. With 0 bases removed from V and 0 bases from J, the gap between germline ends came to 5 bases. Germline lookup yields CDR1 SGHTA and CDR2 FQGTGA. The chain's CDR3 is CASSLTPANTGELFF. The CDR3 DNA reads TGTGCCAGCAGCTTAACACCGGCGAACACCGGGGAGCTGTTTTTT. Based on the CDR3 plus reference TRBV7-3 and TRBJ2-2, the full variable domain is GAGVSQTPSNKVTEKGKYVELRCDPISGHTALYWYRQSLGQGPEFLIYFQGTGAADDSGLPNDRFFAVRPEGSVSTLKIQRTERGDSAVYLCASSLTPANTGELFFGEGSRLTVL.

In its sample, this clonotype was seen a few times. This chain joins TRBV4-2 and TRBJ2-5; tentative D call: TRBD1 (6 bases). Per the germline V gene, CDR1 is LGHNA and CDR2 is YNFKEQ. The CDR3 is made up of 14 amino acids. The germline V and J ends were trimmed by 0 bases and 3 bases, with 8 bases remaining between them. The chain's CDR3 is CASSQDWTEETQYF. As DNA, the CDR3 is TGTGCCAGCAGCCAAGATTGGACAGAAGAGACCCAGTACTTC.

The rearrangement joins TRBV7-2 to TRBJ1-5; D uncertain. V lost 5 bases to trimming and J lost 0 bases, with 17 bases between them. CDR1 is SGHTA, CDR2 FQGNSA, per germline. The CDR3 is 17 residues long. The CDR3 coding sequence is TGTGCCAGCAGCCTAGGACCGGGCCTATATAGCAATCAGCCCCAGCATTTT. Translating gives CASSLGPGLYSNQPQHF.

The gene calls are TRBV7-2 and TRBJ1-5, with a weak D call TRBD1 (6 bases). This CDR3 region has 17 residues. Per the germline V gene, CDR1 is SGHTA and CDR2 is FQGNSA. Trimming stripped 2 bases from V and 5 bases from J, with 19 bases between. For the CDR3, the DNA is TGTGCCAGCAGCTTAAATTCTGGGACAAACCTTTATCAGCCCCAGCATTTT. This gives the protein CASSLNSGTNLYQPQHF. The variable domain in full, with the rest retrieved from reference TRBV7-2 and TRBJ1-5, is GAGVSQSPSNKVTEKGKDVELRCDPISGHTALYWYRQSLGQGLEFLIYFQGNSAPDKSGLPSDRFSAERTGGSVSTLTIQRTQQEDSAVYLCASSLNSGTNLYQPQHFGDGTRLSIL.

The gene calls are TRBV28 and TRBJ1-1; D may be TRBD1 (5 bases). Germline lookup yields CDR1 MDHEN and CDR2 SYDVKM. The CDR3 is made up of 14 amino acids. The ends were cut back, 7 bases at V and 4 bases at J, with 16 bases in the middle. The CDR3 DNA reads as TGTGCCAGCACCCCCGTAAGGGGCGGCACTGAAGCTTTCTTT. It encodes CASTPVRGGTEAFF.

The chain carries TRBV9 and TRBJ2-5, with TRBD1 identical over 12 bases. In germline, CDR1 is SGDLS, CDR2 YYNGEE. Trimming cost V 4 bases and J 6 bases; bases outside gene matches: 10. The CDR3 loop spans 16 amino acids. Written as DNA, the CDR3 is TGTGCCAGCAGCAGCCCCGGGACAGGGGGCGAGAAGACCCAGTACTTC. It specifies CASSSPGTGGEKTQYF.